These 30 T cell receptor beta chains share one sample of origin, sequenced in a study of T cell repertoires in cytomegalovirus infection. TCRdb re-called the reads with MiXCR, one entry per CDR3 protein. The repertoire holds roughly 630,000 distinct CDR3 sequences, with more than 20% as singletons. The sample consisted of CD8+ T cells from PBMCs. Receptors originate from a human donor in good health (CMV status not recorded). Some clones in this sample may be carry-over from other donors' samples.

This clonotype was seen many times. The chain joins TRBV7-8 to TRBJ2-1; TRBD2 agrees at 7 bases. Germline lookup yields CDR1 SGHVS and CDR2 FQNEAQ. Trimming at V came to 5 bases and at J to 3 bases, leaving 7 bases not matched to a gene. CDR3 length equals 15 residues. The CDR3 is CASSVLGGGYNEQFF. For the CDR3, the DNA is TGTGCCAGCAGCGTCCTTGGGGGGGGCTACAATGAGCAGTTCTTC. Variable domain in full (rest from reference TRBV7-8 and TRBJ2-1): GAGVSQSPRYKVAKRGQDVALRCDPISGHVSLFWYQQALGQGPEFLTYFQNEAQLDKSGLPSDRFFAERPEGSVSTLKIQRTQQEDSAVYLCASSVLGGGYNEQFFGPGTRLTVL.

There are many counts of this clonotype. The rearrangement uses TRBV7-8 and TRBJ2-4; TRBD1 agrees at 8 bases. The CDR3 runs 16 residues. Germline assignment: CDR1 SGHVS and CDR2 FQNEAQ. The ends lost 4 bases at V and 2 bases at J; junction bases unmatched: 7. The CDR3: CASSSRQGFSKNIQYF. In DNA, the CDR3 is TGTGCCAGCAGCTCCCGACAGGGGTTCTCCAAAAACATTCAGTACTTC.

This clonotype was found many times. The V and J genes are TRBV7-9 and TRBJ1-1; D is perhaps TRBD1 (5 bases). The CDR3 is made up of 12 amino acids. The germline gives CDR1 SEHNR, CDR2 FQNEAQ (reference sequence). The ends were cut back, 7 bases at V and 2 bases at J, with 8 bases in the middle. This CDR3 reads CASKGPNTEAFF. In DNA, the CDR3 is TGTGCCAGCAAGGGGCCAAACACTGAAGCTTTCTTT. The whole variable domain, remainder taken from reference TRBV7-9 and TRBJ1-1, is DTGVSQNPRHKITKRGQNVTFRCDPISEHNRLYWYRQTLGQGPEFLTYFQNEAQLEKSRLLSDRFSAERPKGSFSTLEIQRTEQGDSAMYLCASKGPNTEAFFGQGTRLTVV.

This clonotype appeared many times. The rearrangement joins TRBV7-9 to TRBJ1-4, with a weak D call TRBD1 (5 bases). Between the trimmed V and J ends, which lost 10 bases and 5 bases, there was a span of 11 bases. In germline, CDR1 is SEHNR, CDR2 FQNEAQ (reference sequence). This CDR3 has 12 amino acids. The chain's CDR3 is CATAGTNEKLFF. Here the CDR3 DNA reads TGTGCCACCGCCGGGACGAATGAAAAACTGTTTTTT.

This clonotype was recorded a few times. This chain's CDR3 is CSADPVLAGKSTDTQYF. The CDR3 DNA sequence: TGCAGTGCTGATCCTGTGCTAGCGGGCAAGAGCACAGATACGCAGTATTTT. The chain has TRBV20-1 and TRBJ2-3, with 8 bases lining up with TRBD2. Trimming cost V 5 bases and J 0 bases; bases outside gene matches: 13. The CDR3 spans 17 residues. Germline V gives CDR1 DFQATT, CDR2 SNEGSKA (reference sequence).

This clonotype was seen ten or more times. The chain combines TRBV27 with TRBJ2-1, with 9 bases that match TRBD2. Per the germline V gene, CDR1 is MNHEY and CDR2 is SMNVEV (reference sequence). V trimming: 4 bases; J trimming: 8 bases; junction bases outside the gene matches: 12. The length of the CDR3 is 16 residues. CDR3 loop: CASSSTAGTSFYEQFF. The CDR3 nucleotides read TGTGCCAGCAGTTCAACCGCCGGGACTAGCTTTTATGAGCAGTTCTTC.

A word on this clonotype: Germline and junction disagree at one end, which may indicate a read error. The chain links TRBV28 to TRBJ2-5; 7 bases agree with TRBD2. The CDR3 runs 14 residues. Germline V gives CDR1 MDHEN, CDR2 SYDVKM. For the CDR3, the DNA is TGTGCTAGCAGTCCTCTAGCGGTGCAAGACACCCAGTACTTC. Translation gives CASSPLAVQDTQYF. The variable domain in full, completed from reference TRBV28 and TRBJ2-5, reads DVKVTQSSRYLVKRTGEKVFLECVQDMDHENMFWYRQDPGLGLRLIYFSYDVKMKEKGDIPEGYSVSREKKERFSLILESASTNQTSMYLCASSPLAVQDTQYFGPGTRLLVL.

The chain carries TRBV5-5 and TRBJ2-7, with 8 bases fitting TRBD1. The CDR3 length is 15 residues. Per germline, CDR1 SGHKS and CDR2 YYEKEE (reference sequence). The V segment lost 4 bases and the J segment 9 bases; nucleotides outside the gene matches: 15. DNA for the CDR3: TGTGCCAGCAGCCTTACGGCCGGGACAGGCGTATGGCAGTACTTC. Translation: CASSLTAGTGVWQYF.

The chain is built from TRBV24-1 and TRBJ2-3; D might be TRBD1 (6 bases). Trimming cost V 9 bases and J 4 bases, with 19 bases left between them. Per germline, CDR1 KGHDR and CDR2 SFDVKD. The CDR3 has 15 residues. The CDR3 sequence is CATSPGTYTPDTQYF. For the CDR3, the DNA is TGTGCCACCTCCCCCGGGACATACACCCCAGATACGCAGTATTTT.

A remark on this clonotype: A read error may explain this, as a much larger clone is one base away. The rearrangement uses TRBV7-4 and TRBJ2-7; perhaps TRBD1 as D (6 bases). The germline V gene encodes CDR1 SGHVT and CDR2 SQSDAQ. CDR3 length equals 12 residues. Written as DNA, the CDR3 is TGTGCCAGCGAGGGGGTCACCTACGAGCGGTACTTC. Encoded protein: CASEGVTYERYF. Full variable domain (missing parts from reference TRBV7-4 and TRBJ2-7): GAGVSQSPRYKVAKRGRDVALRCDSISGHVTLYWYRQTLGQGSEVLTYSQSDAQRDKSGRPSGRFSAERPERSVSTLKIQRTEQGDSAVYLCASEGVTYERYFGPGTRLTVT.

This clonotype was detected ten times or more. J is TRBJ2-3 and V is TRBV28; either TRBD1 or TRBD2 may fit D (5 bases each). Germline V gives CDR1 MDHEN, CDR2 SYDVKM. The CDR3 length is 13 residues. The ends were cut back, 3 bases at V and 6 bases at J, with 10 bases in the middle. The CDR3 sequence: CASSFGTTDTQYF. DNA for the CDR3: TGTGCCAGCAGTTTCGGGACGACGGATACGCAGTATTTT.

In its sample, this clonotype was seen a few times. The chain has TRBV6-1 and TRBJ2-2; 9 bases line up with TRBD1. There are 13 residues in the CDR3. The trim removed 5 bases at V and 7 bases at J, leaving 2 bases unmatched. Germline V CDR1 and CDR2: MNHNS, SASEGT. In DNA form, the CDR3 reads TGTGCCAGCAGTCACAGGGGGCTCGGGGAGCTGTTTTTT. This encodes CASSHRGLGELFF.

This clonotype was observed at least ten times. V gene TRBV19 combines with J gene TRBJ2-1; 7 bases agree with TRBD1. Germline trimming cut 3 bases from V and 2 bases from J; bases unmatched to any gene: 4. Germline V gene sequence: CDR1 LNHDA, CDR2 SQIVND (reference sequence). CDR3 size: 15 residues. Written as DNA, the CDR3 is TGTGCCAGTAGTATGGGGACAGCCGCCTACAATGAGCAGTTCTTC. Its translation: CASSMGTAAYNEQFF.

This chain links TRBV6-6 with TRBJ1-4; 9 nucleotides match TRBD1. Germline CDR1 and CDR2: MNHNY and SVGAGI (reference sequence). The junction had 7 bases not matched to a gene; V was cut back by 6 bases and J by 8 bases. This CDR3 is 14 amino acids long. CDR3 region: CASSAGTGLEKLFF. CDR3 DNA: TGTGCCAGCAGCGCCGGGACAGGGCTCGAAAAACTGTTTTTT.

This clonotype was counted only a few times. V gene TRBV6-6 combines with J gene TRBJ1-1, with TRBD1 matching 7 bases. Germline V gives CDR1 MNHNY, CDR2 SVGAGI (reference sequence). The CDR3 is made up of 14 amino acids. The junction had 9 bases not matched to a gene; V was cut back by 7 bases and J by 4 bases. DNA for the CDR3: TGTGCCAGCAACCCACAGGGGTTGAGCACTGAAGCTTTCTTT. This codes for CASNPQGLSTEAFF.

This clonotype was detected many times. The V gene is TRBV12-3 or TRBV12-4, the J gene TRBJ2-7; D unresolved. The V and J ends lost 3 bases and 2 bases respectively, with 11 bases between them. CDR3 length: 14 amino acids. The CDR3: CASSLEQLAYEQYF. The CDR3 region has the DNA TGTGCCAGCAGTTTGGAGCAGCTCGCCTACGAGCAGTACTTC.

This clonotype was seen only a few times. The V and J genes are TRBV29-1 and TRBJ2-7; TRBD1 matches 8 bases. Per the germline V gene, CDR1 is SQVTM and CDR2 is ANQGSEA. CDR3 length equals 13 residues. V lost 6 bases to trimming and J lost 0 bases; unmatched junction nucleotides: 4. The CDR3 spells CSVPGQDSYEQYF. CDR3 bases: TGCAGCGTCCCGGGACAGGACTCCTACGAGCAGTACTTC.

A word on this clonotype: A much larger clonotype is one base distant, so this may be a read error. This sequence joins TRBV7-2 and TRBJ2-3; possibly TRBD1 for D (5 bases). The CDR3 spans 15 residues. With 10 bases removed from V and 0 bases from J, the gap between germline ends came to 17 bases. Germline V gene lookup returns CDR1 SGHTA and CDR2 FQGNSA. CDR3 loop: CANRQMGFSTDTQYF. CDR3 nucleotide sequence: TGTGCCAACAGACAGATGGGGTTCAGCACAGATACGCAGTATTTT.

This clonotype was counted between two and nine times. The chain carries TRBV4-2 and TRBJ1-1, with D uncertain. This CDR3 is built from 13 residues. Germline V gene sequence: CDR1 LGHNA, CDR2 YNFKEQ. The ends were cut back, 3 bases at V and 4 bases at J, with 9 bases in the middle. Here the CDR3 DNA reads TGTGCCAGCAGCCATCTTTGGATCACTGAAGCTTTCTTT. This sequence encodes CASSHLWITEAFF.

The table lists this clonotype with a few counts. The chain uses TRBV6-5 and TRBJ2-1; D may be TRBD1 or TRBD2 (6 bases each). This CDR3 is 15 amino acids long. V dropped 8 bases and J dropped 9 bases, with 23 bases sitting between them. Germline V gene sequence: CDR1 MNHEY, CDR2 SVGAGI. CDR3 sequence reads: CASCGGQGGWGEQFF. The CDR3 DNA is TGTGCCAGCTGTGGGGGCCAGGGAGGCTGGGGTGAGCAGTTCTTC.

The V gene is TRBV6-8, the J gene TRBJ2-2, with D unclear. Trimming left V 2 bases short and J 5 bases short, with 21 bases between. The CDR3 covers 18 residues. The germline gives CDR1 MNHGY, CDR2 SAAAGT. The CDR3 loop is CASSYTPLGPDPTGELFF. The CDR3 bases are TGTGCCAGCAGTTACACACCGTTGGGCCCAGATCCGACCGGGGAGCTGTTTTTT.

This clonotype appeared many times. The chain has TRBV7-9 and TRBJ1-5; D might be TRBD1 (6 bases). There are 17 residues in the CDR3. Looked up from germline, CDR1 is SEHNR and CDR2 is FQNEAQ (reference sequence). With 3 bases removed from V and 2 bases from J, the gap between germline ends came to 17 bases. CDR3 DNA sequence: TGTGCCAGCAGCTTTGGGGGAACAGGGTTGGGCAATCAGCCCCAGCATTTT. Translation: CASSFGGTGLGNQPQHF.

This chain links TRBV6-8 with TRBJ2-3; tentatively, D is TRBD1 or TRBD2 (5 bases each). The V and J ends lost 2 bases and 8 bases respectively, with 14 bases between them. Germline V gene lookup returns CDR1 MNHGY and CDR2 SAAAGT. The CDR3 sequence is 14 residues long. CDR3 in amino acids: CASSYQGRLATQYF. CDR3 DNA sequence: TGTGCCAGCAGTTACCAGGGACGTCTGGCTACGCAGTATTTT.

With respect to this clonotype: A much larger clone lies one base from this, so it may be a read error. The chain recombines TRBV28 with TRBJ1-2; the match to TRBD1 covers 8 bases. This CDR3 is 15 amino acids long. CDR1 and CDR2 from the germline V gene are MDHEN and SYDVKM. The CDR3 nucleotides are TGTGCCAGCAGTTTCCTACAGGGGGAAATCTATGACTACACCTTC. This encodes CASSFLQGEIYDYTF.

This clonotype was observed a few times. The gene calls are TRBV27 and TRBJ2-7, with 11 bases that match TRBD1. Germline assignment: CDR1 MNHEY and CDR2 SMNVEV (reference sequence). This CDR3 comprises 13 residues. Germline trimming cut 6 bases from V and 5 bases from J; bases unmatched to any gene: 3. CDR3 coding DNA: TGTGCCAGCAGCCGGACAGGGGGCGACGAGCAGTACGTC. Translation gives CASSRTGGDEQYV.

This sequence joins TRBV28 and TRBJ2-7; 7 bases align to TRBD1. The junction had 8 bases not matched to a gene; V was cut back by 6 bases and J by 3 bases. Per germline, CDR1 MDHEN and CDR2 SYDVKM. The CDR3 has 14 residues. This chain's CDR3 is CASRHTGQLYEQYV. CDR3 DNA: TGTGCCAGCAGACACACGGGACAGCTCTACGAGCAGTACGTC.

This clonotype showed up just a few times. V usage is TRBV20-1 and J usage is TRBJ2-3, with 9 bases lining up with TRBD1. The germline gives CDR1 DFQATT, CDR2 SNEGSKA (reference sequence). Germline trimming cut 1 base from V and 4 bases from J; bases unmatched to any gene: 6. The CDR3 loop spans 15 amino acids. Here the CDR3 DNA reads TGCAGTGCTAGAGTGGGACAGGGCGTCGCAGATACGCAGTATTTT. It translates to CSARVGQGVADTQYF.

About this clonotype itself: A much larger clone sits a single nucleotide away, making a read error possible. CDR3 residues: CAIIQGTHGYTF. The DNA for the CDR3 is TGTGCCATTATACAGGGGACTCATGGCTACACCTTC. The chain combines TRBV28 with TRBJ1-2, with 7 bases matching TRBD1. CDR3 length: 12 amino acids. Unmatched junction bases numbered 8, after V lost 10 bases and J lost 6 bases. The germline V gene has CDR1 MDHEN and CDR2 SYDVKM.

The chain couples TRBV7-6 to TRBJ2-7, with D unclear. Germline CDR1 is SGHVS and CDR2 is FNYEAQ. The V end was cut by 4 bases, the J end by 0 bases, with 4 bases between. CDR3 length equals 12 residues. CDR3 sequence reads: CASSWGSYEQYF. CDR3 nucleotide sequence: TGTGCCAGCAGCTGGGGCTCCTACGAGCAGTACTTC.

The table lists this clonotype with a few counts. This chain uses TRBV28 with TRBJ1-4, with unresolved D. Germline values: CDR1 MDHEN, CDR2 SYDVKM. Trimming left V 5 bases short and J 0 bases short, with 10 bases between. The CDR3 loop spans 15 amino acids. The CDR3 nucleotides read TGTGCCAGCAGTAAGACCGAAGCAACTAATGAAAAACTGTTTTTT. It specifies CASSKTEATNEKLFF.